The clone carrying this TCR beta chain has more than one count but fewer than ten. The data belong to a study of blood T cell repertoires in COVID-19. Study overall: Samples of COVID-19 (acute and convalescent) were obtained from the United States, Italy and Spain. In each case, the material was cDNA or gDNA derived from T cells, B-cell-depleted T cells, or PBMCs.

Germline CDR1 reads MNHEY; CDR2 reads SVGEGT. This CDR3 has 20 residues. The J segment lost 4 bases and the V segment lost 4 bases, leaving 20 bases of the junction unmatched. The assay was immunoSEQ multiplex PCR, and TCRdb's table has in-frame clones only and misses some. Of under 150,000 clones in the sample, around 85% were seen once. The sequence derives from a human donor in a cohort sampled during active COVID-19. Sequencing was done on a sample of peripheral blood. V is TRBV6-2 or TRBV6-3 and J is TRBJ1-5, with 9 bases matching TRBD1. The chain's CDR3 is CASSFTGGQGIQPRNQPQHF. The CDR3 nucleotides read TGTGCCAGCAGTTTTACAGGTGGACAGGGGATACAACCTAGGAATCAGCCCCAGCATTTT.